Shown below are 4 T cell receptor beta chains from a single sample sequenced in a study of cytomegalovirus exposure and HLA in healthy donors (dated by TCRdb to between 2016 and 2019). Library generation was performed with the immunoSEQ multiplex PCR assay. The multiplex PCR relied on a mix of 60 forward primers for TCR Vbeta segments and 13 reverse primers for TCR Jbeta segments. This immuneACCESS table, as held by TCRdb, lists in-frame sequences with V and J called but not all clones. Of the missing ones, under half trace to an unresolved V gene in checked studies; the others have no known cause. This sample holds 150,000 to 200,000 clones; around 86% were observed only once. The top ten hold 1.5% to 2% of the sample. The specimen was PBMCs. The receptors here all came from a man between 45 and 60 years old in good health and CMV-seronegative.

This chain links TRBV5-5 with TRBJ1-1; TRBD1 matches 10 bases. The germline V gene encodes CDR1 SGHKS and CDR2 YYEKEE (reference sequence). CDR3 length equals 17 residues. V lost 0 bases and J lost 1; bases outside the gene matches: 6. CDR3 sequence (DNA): TGTGCCAGCAGCTTGGCGATGACAGGGGGCAAGAACACTGAAGCTTTCTTT. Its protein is CASSLAMTGGKNTEAFF.

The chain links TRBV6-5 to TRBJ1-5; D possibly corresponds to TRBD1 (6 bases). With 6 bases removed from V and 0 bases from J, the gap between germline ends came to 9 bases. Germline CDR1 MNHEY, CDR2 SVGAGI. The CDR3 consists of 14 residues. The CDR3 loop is CASSQDSSNQPQHF. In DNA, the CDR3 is TGTGCCAGCAGCCAGGACAGTAGCAATCAGCCCCAGCATTTT.

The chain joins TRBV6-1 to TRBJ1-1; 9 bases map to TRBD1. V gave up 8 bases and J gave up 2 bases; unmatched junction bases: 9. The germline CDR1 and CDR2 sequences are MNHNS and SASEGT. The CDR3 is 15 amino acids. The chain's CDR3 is CASFRDRAPNTEAFF. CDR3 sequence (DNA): TGTGCCAGCTTCCGGGACAGGGCTCCCAACACTGAAGCTTTCTTT.

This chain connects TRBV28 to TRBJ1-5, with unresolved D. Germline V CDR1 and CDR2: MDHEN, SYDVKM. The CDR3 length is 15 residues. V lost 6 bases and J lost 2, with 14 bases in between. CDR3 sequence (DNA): TGTGCCAGCAGGCTTCCGGTCCCCCGCAATCAGCCCCAGCATTTT. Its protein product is CASRLPVPRNQPQHF. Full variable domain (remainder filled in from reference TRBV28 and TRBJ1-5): DVKVTQSSRYLVKRTGEKVFLECVQDMDHENMFWYRQDPGLGLRLIYFSYDVKMKEKGDIPEGYSVSREKKERFSLILESASTNQTSMYLCASRLPVPRNQPQHFGDGTRLSIL.